Listed here are 27 T cell receptor beta chains from one sample, sequenced in a study of prognosis after radiotherapy for stage I lung cancer. Genomic DNA served as the source from which two-round multiplex PCR generated TCR beta CDR3 amplicons. Individual primers that were specific to each TRBV and TRBJ gene served in first-round PCR. TCRdb processed the multiplex PCR reads anew with MiXCR; each CDR3 protein has one entry. This sample yields 38,000 or so distinct CDR3 sequences, of which roughly a quarter are seen a single time; about 25% belongs to the top ten. This specimen was PBMCs, taken before or after stereotactic body radiation therapy (not recorded which). The receptor source for this set is a donor older than 45 with non-small cell lung cancer.

This clonotype was observed many times. The chain combines TRBV9 with TRBJ2-2; D is possibly TRBD2 (6 bases). This CDR3 comprises 16 residues. Trimming removed 0 bases from V and 5 bases from J, with 14 bases in between. Germline lookup yields CDR1 SGDLS and CDR2 YYNGEE. The CDR3 DNA follows: TGTGCCAGCAGCGTAGGTGAGGGCGCGGGAACCGGGGAGCTGTTTTTT. Protein: CASSVGEGAGTGELFF. Combining the CDR3 with reference TRBV9 and TRBJ2-2 gives the whole variable domain DSGVTQTPKHLITATGQRVTLRCSPRSGDLSVYWYQQSLDQGLQFLIQYYNGEERAKGNILERFSAQQFPDLHSELNLSSLELGDSALYFCASSVGEGAGTGELFFGEGSRLTVL.

CDR3 protein: CASSPKADRGQGQYF. CDR3 nucleotide sequence: TGTGCCAGCTCACCAAAAGCTGACAGGGGGCAAGGGCAGTACTTC. This sequence joins TRBV18 and TRBJ2-7; 10 nucleotides match TRBD1. Trimming removed 2 bases from V and 9 bases from J; junction bases left unmatched: 10. The CDR3 runs to 15 residues. The germline CDR1 and CDR2 sequences are KGHSH and LQKENI.

This clonotype occurred many times. This could be a read error, since a much larger clone is one nucleotide away. CDR3 nucleotides: TGTGCCAGCGGTAGCGGGAGCTCCTACAATGAGCAGTTCTTC. Encoded protein: CASGSGSSYNEQFF. The V and J genes are TRBV7-9 and TRBJ2-1; TRBD2 matches 9 bases. Per the germline V gene, CDR1 is SEHNR and CDR2 is FQNEAQ (reference sequence). The CDR3 has 14 amino acids. The junction had 2 bases not matched to a gene; V was cut back by 8 bases and J by 0 bases.

This clonotype was counted at least ten times. CDR3 amino acids: CASSSYRTGSYEQYF. For the CDR3, the DNA is TGTGCCAGCAGCTCCTACAGGACTGGCTCCTACGAGCAGTACTTC. The V gene is TRBV5-8, the J gene TRBJ2-7, with D perhaps matching TRBD1 or TRBD2 (5 bases each). The CDR3 extends over 15 amino acids. The germline CDR1 and CDR2 sequences are SGHTS and YDEGEE. Trimming took 3 bases from V and 0 from J, leaving 13 bases between them.

This clonotype was detected only a few times. With a much larger clone just one base away, this may be a read error. The chain combines TRBV5-1 with TRBJ1-1, with D possibly being TRBD1 (5 bases). The germline gives CDR1 SGHRS, CDR2 YFSETQ. The ends were cut back, 2 bases at V and 3 bases at J, with 17 bases in the middle. The CDR3 has 16 residues. The CDR3 sequence: CASSFEGLRVYTEAFF. The DNA of the CDR3 is TGCGCCAGCAGCTTCGAGGGGCTCAGGGTGTACACTGAAGCTTTCTTT.

As regards this clonotype: A much larger clone is a single base away; this may be a read error. The V gene is TRBV6-2 or TRBV6-3, the J gene TRBJ2-5, with D possibly being TRBD1 (6 bases). V gave up 6 bases and J gave up 2 bases, with 16 bases separating them. Germline CDR1 and CDR2: MNHEY and SVGEGT. This CDR3 is 15 amino acids long. The chain's CDR3 is CASRVGRGKQETQYF. CDR3 nucleotides: TGTGCCAGCAGGGTTGGCAGGGGCAAACAAGAGACCCAGTACTTC.

About this clonotype itself: Given a much more abundant clone one base away, this may be a read error. The chain links TRBV6-2 or TRBV6-3 to TRBJ1-1, with D unclear. CDR1 is MNHEY and CDR2 is SVGEGT in the germline V gene. V dropped 3 bases and J dropped 6 bases, with 11 bases sitting between them. CDR3 length equals 13 residues. CDR3 DNA: TGTGCCAGCAGTTATTTAGGGTCCGCTGAAGCTTTCTTT. It codes for CASSYLGSAEAFF.

This rearrangement joins TRBV2 to TRBJ2-7; 10 bases map to TRBD1. Germline assignment: CDR1 SNHLY and CDR2 FYNNEI. Trimming at V came to 8 bases and at J to 2 bases, leaving 3 bases not matched to a gene. This CDR3 region has 13 residues. The DNA for the CDR3 is TGTGCCAGCGGGACAGGGGTCGCCTACGAGCAGTACTTC. Protein: CASGTGVAYEQYF. Using reference TRBV2 and TRBJ2-7 for the parts outside the CDR3, the full variable domain is EPEVTQTPSHQVTQMGQEVILRCVPISNHLYFYWYRQILGQKVEFLVSFYNNEISEKSEIFDDQFSVERPDGSNFTLKIRSTKLEDSAMYFCASGTGVAYEQYFGPGTRLTVT.

This clonotype was seen only a few times. With a far larger clone one base away, a read error is the likely cause. The rearrangement joins TRBV6-9 to TRBJ2-1; TRBD2 agrees at 9 bases. The CDR3 totals 15 residues. Germline V gene sequence: CDR1 MNHGY, CDR2 SVAAGI. CDR3 bases: TGTGCCAGCAGTTACCAGCGGGGGGCCCAAAATGAGCAGTCCTTC. Translation gives CASSYQRGAQNEQSF.

This clonotype was seen a few times. A read error may be the cause here, since a much bigger clone is one base away. The chain carries TRBV7-2 and TRBJ2-5; 8 nucleotides line up with TRBD2. The CDR3 runs 14 residues. Per germline, CDR1 SGHTA and CDR2 FQGNSA. Losses at the gene ends were 3 bases for V and 5 bases for J; bases not matched to a gene: 5. This chain's CDR3 is CASSFTGGRETQYF. CDR3 sequence (DNA): TGTGCCAGCAGCTTTACGGGGGGGAGGGAGACCCAGTACTTC.

The gene calls are TRBV27 and TRBJ1-3; no clear D. There are 13 residues in the CDR3. Germline V gene sequence: CDR1 MNHEY, CDR2 SMNVEV (reference sequence). V lost 1 base, J lost 2 bases, and 3 bases lay in between. The CDR3 nucleotides are TGTGCCAGCAGTTTATTTCCTGGAAACACCATATATTTT. This sequence encodes CASSLFPGNTIYF.

About this clonotype itself: This sequence is one base from a far larger clone and is likely a read error. V and J are TRBV6-6 and TRBJ2-7; D call uncertain. CDR3 size: 13 residues. Germline CDR1 is MNHNY and CDR2 is SVGAGI (reference sequence). The CDR3 spells CANSYSEVYEQYF. For the CDR3, the DNA is TGTGCCAACAGTTACTCGGAAGTTTACGAGCAGTACTTC.

As to this clonotype: This likely reflects a read error, since a far larger clone is one base away. Since the CDR3 does not end with the conserved phenylalanine or tryptophan, this likely comes from a read error. The chain couples TRBV6-9 to TRBJ1-1; D unclear. The V gene lost 2 bases and the J gene lost 1 base, with 11 bases spanning the gap. Germline V lookup: CDR1 MNHGY, CDR2 SVAAGI. The CDR3 has 15 amino acids. CDR3 DNA: TGTGCCAGCAGTTATGGAGTGGGTCAGAACACTGAAGCTTTCATT. Translating it yields CASSYGVGQNTEAFI.

Comment on this clonotype: A read error may account for a junction end that differs from germline. This chain joins TRBV20-1 and TRBJ2-5; 11 bases map to TRBD2. The CDR3 length is 18 residues. Germline V gene sequence: CDR1 DFQATT, CDR2 SNEGSKA (reference sequence). For the CDR3, the DNA is TGCAGTGCTAGCGCGAGCGCTAGCGGGGGGCCCGGGAGGGAGACTCAGTACTTC. Translating gives CSASASASGGPGRETQYF.

About this clonotype itself: A far larger clone is just one base off, so this is likely a read error. This sequence joins TRBV6-9 and TRBJ1-2; perhaps TRBD1 as D (5 bases). Trimming pared 2 bases from V and 5 bases from J, leaving 21 bases between. CDR3 length equals 17 residues. Germline V gene sequence: CDR1 MNHGY, CDR2 SVAAGI. The CDR3 loop is CASSYSGGKHQAYGYTF. The CDR3 DNA reads TGTGCCAGCAGTTATAGCGGGGGAAAACACCAGGCGTATGGCTACACCTTC.

As concerns this clonotype: A much bigger clone sits one base away, suggesting this may be a read error. V usage is TRBV7-9 and J usage is TRBJ2-3; D might be TRBD1 (6 bases). Germline V lookup: CDR1 SEHNR, CDR2 FQNEAQ (reference sequence). CDR3 length: 15 residues. The CDR3 sequence: CASSWGLQGADRQYF. The DNA for the CDR3 is TGTGCCAGCAGCTGGGGCTTACAGGGAGCAGATAGGCAGTATTTT.

Many counts were recorded for this clonotype. The gene calls are TRBV10-3 and TRBJ2-1, with TRBD2 matching 8 bases. The CDR3 has 14 amino acids. Germline V CDR1 and CDR2: ENHRY, SYGVKD. The V segment lost 7 bases and the J segment 5 bases; nucleotides outside the gene matches: 7. CDR3 DNA: TGTGCCATCAAAGGGCTAGCGGGCCACAATGAGCAGTTCTTC. Its protein is CAIKGLAGHNEQFF.

In this sample, this clonotype turned up many times. This chain joins TRBV9 and TRBJ2-7; TRBD2 matches 9 bases. Per the germline V gene, CDR1 is SGDLS and CDR2 is YYNGEE. V lost 0 bases, J lost 2 bases, and 3 bases stayed unmatched. CDR3 length equals 15 residues. CDR3 nucleotides: TGTGCCAGCAGCGTAGGTAGCGGGGGCCCCTACGAGCAGTACTTC. This translates into CASSVGSGGPYEQYF.

This clonotype was detected ten times or more. The chain couples TRBV19 to TRBJ1-3; D possibly corresponds to TRBD1 (5 bases). V gave up 8 bases and J gave up 0 bases, with 14 bases separating them. Germline V gene lookup returns CDR1 LNHDA and CDR2 SQIVND (reference sequence). There are 15 residues in the CDR3. CDR3 residues: CASHPDRSSGNTIYF. Written as DNA, the CDR3 is TGTGCCAGTCACCCAGACAGAAGCTCTGGAAACACCATATATTTT.

Comments on this clonotype: One end of the junction fails to match germline, which may point to a read error. The V and J genes are TRBV5-1 and TRBJ2-7; D may be TRBD1 (5 bases). The CDR3 totals 14 residues. The V gene's germline CDR1 is SGHRS and CDR2 YFSETQ. This CDR3 reads CTSSFGRASYEQYF. The CDR3 DNA follows: TGCACCAGCAGCTTTGGCAGGGCCTCGTACGAGCAGTACTTC.

A note on this clonotype: A far larger clone differs by one base, so this is likely a read error. V gene TRBV6-8 combines with J gene TRBJ2-1; TRBD2 agrees at 7 bases. The germline CDR1 and CDR2 sequences are MNHGY and SAAAGT. The CDR3 is 17 residues long. CDR3 in DNA: TGTGCCAGCAGTGACGACACAGCGGGATACTCCTGCAATGAGCAGTTCTTC. It specifies CASSDDTAGYSCNEQFF.

This clonotype was seen just once. A far more abundant clone sits one base away, making this likely a read error. J is TRBJ2-7 and V is TRBV27, with 10 bases that match TRBD2. CDR3 length: 16 residues. Trimming cost V 2 bases and J 4 bases; bases outside gene matches: 8. Per the germline V gene, CDR1 is MNHEY and CDR2 is SMNVEV (reference sequence). This CDR3 reads CASSLLVASGRYEQYF. CDR3 nucleotides: TGTGCCAGCAGTTTACTCGTCGCTAGCGGGAGATACGAGCAGTACTTC.

The V gene is TRBV19, the J gene TRBJ2-1, with D possibly TRBD2 on 6 matching bases. From germline, CDR1 is LNHDA and CDR2 SQIVND (reference sequence). The ends were cut back, 2 bases at V and 7 bases at J, with 15 bases in the middle. The CDR3 is 15 residues long. In DNA form, the CDR3 reads TGTGCCAGTAGTATACCAGGGAGGAAGTCGAATGAGCAGTTCTTC. This sequence encodes CASSIPGRKSNEQFF. The variable domain in full, with the rest retrieved from reference TRBV19 and TRBJ2-1, is DGGITQSPKYLFRKEGQNVTLSCEQNLNHDAMYWYRQDPGQGLRLIYYSQIVNDFQKGDIAEGYSVSREKKESFPLTVTSAQKNPTAFYLCASSIPGRKSNEQFFGPGTRLTVL.

This clonotype occurred many times. The rearrangement joins TRBV19 to TRBJ1-5; weak D call: TRBD1 (5 bases). Germline assignment: CDR1 LNHDA and CDR2 SQIVND (reference sequence). V gave up 3 bases and J gave up 5 bases, with 14 bases separating them. The CDR3 consists of 15 residues. The CDR3 bases are TGTGCCAGTAGTATGCCCGCAGGGAGGGATCAGCCCCAGCATTTT. Its translation is CASSMPAGRDQPQHF.

The V and J genes are TRBV6-4 and TRBJ2-7; TRBD1 agrees at 7 bases. CDR3 length: 15 residues. The trim removed 7 bases at V and 3 bases at J, leaving 12 bases unmatched. Germline V gene lookup returns CDR1 MRHNA and CDR2 SNTAGT. DNA for the CDR3: TGTGCCAGCACCCTGGCCGGGACAGTGAGCTACGAGCAGTACTTC. Protein: CASTLAGTVSYEQYF.

Comment on this clonotype: It may be a read error: a sequence one base away is much more abundant. The chain uses TRBV9 and TRBJ2-6; D ambiguous. V shed 5 bases and J shed 0 bases, with 3 bases lying between them. Germline-derived CDR1 and CDR2 are SGDLS and YYNGEE. The CDR3 contains 13 residues. CDR3 residues: CASRNSGANVLTF. The DNA for the CDR3 is TGTGCCAGCAGGAACTCTGGGGCCAACGTCCTGACTTTC.

Note on this clonotype: It is likely a read error: a sequence one base away is far more abundant. V is TRBV7-9 and J is TRBJ2-1; D call uncertain. The germline gives CDR1 SEHNR, CDR2 FQNEAQ (reference sequence). The CDR3 runs 14 residues. V was shortened by 1 base and J by 8 bases, with 12 bases between the two germline ends. The CDR3 nucleotides read TGTGCCAGCAGCTTAGTCGGGTACGGCTATGAGCAGTTCTTC. This sequence encodes CASSLVGYGYEQFF.